This T cell receptor (beta chain) was identified during a study of T-cell reconstitution after alpha-beta-depleted transplantation in children. This CDR3 is built from 14 residues. Germline lookup yields CDR1 DFQATT and CDR2 SNEGSKA (reference sequence). This clonotype was observed a few times. The authors prepared the TCRbeta library with unique molecular identifiers. TCRdb redid the calling of the PCR reads with MiXCR, one entry per CDR3 protein. The sample lists about 500,000 distinct CDR3 sequences, around a third occurring once. The receptor was isolated from a human donor who donated a stem cell graft to a child with aplastic anemia. The source was PBMCs from the stem cell graft donor, collected from the stem cell graft. The chain employs TRBV20-1 and TRBJ2-1, with 8 bases matching TRBD2. The CDR3 loop is CRPLAGDLYNEQFF. The CDR3 bases are TGCAGACCTCTAGCGGGTGATCTCTACAATGAGCAGTTCTTC.